Each of the 26 T cell receptor beta chains below was sequenced from the same sample in a study of CD8 T cells in ankylosing spondylitis. TCRdb re-analysed the 5' RACE reads in MiXCR, keeping a single row per CDR3 protein. This table has about 90,000 distinct CDR3 sequences, roughly 30% appearing once. The sequenced material came from blood, either unsorted or a sorted T cell fraction (not recorded which). The receptors were gathered from a male donor with ankylosing spondylitis or in good health (not recorded which).

This clonotype was seen a few times. The CDR3 spells CSVLGTVATGELFF. For the CDR3, the DNA is TGCAGCGTATTGGGGACAGTGGCCACCGGGGAGCTGTTTTTT. The V call is TRBV29-1, the J call TRBJ2-2; 7 bases are a match to TRBD1. Germline CDR1 reads SQVTM; CDR2 reads ANQGSEA. V shed 6 bases, J shed 4 bases, and the junction held 8 bases outside the gene matches. The CDR3 consists of 14 residues.

V and J are TRBV24-1 and TRBJ2-1; TRBD1 aligns across 7 bases. V trimming: 4 bases; J trimming: 8 bases; junction bases outside the gene matches: 10. The length of the CDR3 is 15 residues. Germline assignment: CDR1 KGHDR and CDR2 SFDVKD. CDR3 nucleotides: TGTGCCACCAGTGACCGGGGACAGCGTCGGCATGAGCAGTTCTTC. This translates into CATSDRGQRRHEQFF.

This clonotype appeared a few times. The chain links TRBV20-1 to TRBJ2-2; 7 positions agree with TRBD2. V was pared by 1 base and J by 6 bases, with 2 bases of the junction left unmatched. The CDR3 extends over 13 amino acids. Germline lookup yields CDR1 DFQATT and CDR2 SNEGSKA (reference sequence). The CDR3 DNA reads as TGCAGTGCTAGAGTACGGGGGGCCGGGGAGCTGTTTTTT. Its protein is CSARVRGAGELFF.

This chain links TRBV25-1 with TRBJ1-5; the D gene is possibly TRBD1 (6 bases). The CDR3 has 13 residues. Germline CDR1 MGHDK, CDR2 SYGVNS. Trimming left V 2 bases short and J 7 bases short, with 9 bases between. This CDR3 reads CASSELRGQPQHF. The CDR3 coding sequence is TGTGCCAGCAGTGAACTGAGGGGGCAGCCCCAGCATTTT.

V usage is TRBV24-1 and J usage is TRBJ2-1; 11 positions agree with TRBD2. Per germline, CDR1 KGHDR and CDR2 SFDVKD. This CDR3 is 16 amino acids long. V shed 2 bases and J 3 bases; nucleotides not matched to a gene: 2. The DNA of the CDR3 is TGTGCCACCAGTGATTCCGGGACTAGCGGCTACAATGAGCAGTTCTTC. Amino acid sequence: CATSDSGTSGYNEQFF.

In this sample, this clonotype turned up a few times. V gene TRBV20-1 combines with J gene TRBJ1-2; possibly TRBD1 for D (6 bases). CDR3 length: 13 amino acids. Germline CDR1 and CDR2: DFQATT and SNEGSKA (reference sequence). CDR3 protein: CSRTDKGNNGYTF. The DNA of the CDR3 is TGCAGCCGGACAGACAAAGGCAACAATGGCTACACCTTC.

This clonotype came up a few times. This chain links TRBV7-9 with TRBJ1-2; TRBD1 matches 8 bases. The CDR3 consists of 14 residues. V trimming: 5 bases; J trimming: 5 bases; junction bases outside the gene matches: 7. Germline-derived CDR1 and CDR2 are SEHNR and FQNEAQ (reference sequence). The CDR3 DNA reads TGTGCCAGCAGCCCCAATCAGGGGGCGTATGGCTACACCTTC. Translating gives CASSPNQGAYGYTF.

This clonotype was seen only a few times. The chain joins TRBV7-6 to TRBJ1-5, with D uncertain. CDR3 size: 13 residues. V dropped 5 bases and J dropped 6 bases, with 11 bases sitting between them. In germline, CDR1 is SGHVS, CDR2 FNYEAQ. This CDR3 reads CASSTQDRQPQHF. CDR3 DNA sequence: TGTGCCAGCAGCACCCAGGATCGTCAGCCCCAGCATTTT.

The rearrangement uses TRBV20-1 and TRBJ2-7; 8 positions match TRBD2. This CDR3 comprises 15 residues. Per the germline V gene, CDR1 is DFQATT and CDR2 is SNEGSKA (reference sequence). The J segment lost 1 base and the V segment lost 3 bases, leaving 8 bases of the junction unmatched. The CDR3 is CSASRVAGGSYEQYF. The CDR3 DNA reads as TGCAGTGCTAGCCGGGTGGCGGGAGGTTCCTACGAGCAGTACTTC.

The rearrangement uses TRBV2 and TRBJ1-2; 9 nucleotides agree with TRBD1. Germline CDR1 is SNHLY and CDR2 is FYNNEI. Germline trimming cut 11 bases from V and 8 bases from J; bases unmatched to any gene: 12. CDR3 length: 13 residues. This CDR3 reads CAGKAGTGLGYTF. For the CDR3, the DNA is TGTGCCGGAAAGGCCGGGACAGGGCTGGGCTACACCTTC.

The chain links TRBV6-6 to TRBJ1-6, with TRBD1 as a possible D gene (6 bases). The CDR3 spans 12 residues. Germline V gives CDR1 MNHNY, CDR2 SVGAGI (reference sequence). Trimming cost V 7 bases and J 10 bases, with 11 bases left between them. The CDR3 reads CASTNRDSPLHF. DNA for the CDR3: TGTGCCAGCACCAACAGGGACTCACCCCTCCACTTT.

This clonotype came up a few times. This chain joins TRBV24-1 and TRBJ2-6; D not resolved. The CDR3 contains 20 residues. CDR1 is KGHDR and CDR2 is SFDVKD in the germline V gene. Trimming took 10 bases from V and 0 from J, leaving 27 bases between them. The CDR3 DNA is TGTGCCACGAGACTCACCCCTGTGGTTGGGTTTTGCTCTGGGGCCAACGTCCTGACTTTC. Translation: CATRLTPVVGFCSGANVLTF.

This clonotype was counted between two and nine times. The rearrangement links TRBV20-1 to TRBJ1-1; D not certain. Germline loops: CDR1 DFQATT, CDR2 SNEGSKA (reference sequence). Between the trimmed V and J ends, which lost 2 bases and 6 bases, there was a span of 7 bases. This CDR3 region has 11 residues. For the CDR3, the DNA is TGCAGTGCTAGATCTTGGGCTGAAGCTTTCTTT. Its translation is CSARSWAEAFF.

This clonotype was detected many times. The chain uses TRBV12-3 or TRBV12-4 and TRBJ2-1; 9 bases map to TRBD1. The CDR3 length is 13 residues. V gave up 6 bases and J gave up 8 bases; unmatched junction bases: 5. DNA of the CDR3: TGTGCCAGCAGGGGGACAGGGCGCTATGAGCAGTTCTTC. Translating gives CASRGTGRYEQFF.

This clonotype was counted ten times or more. The rearrangement links TRBV6-6 to TRBJ2-7; TRBD2 agrees at 8 bases. The CDR3 runs to 13 residues. Germline V gives CDR1 MNHNY, CDR2 SVGAGI (reference sequence). Trimming removed 6 bases from V and 9 bases from J; junction bases left unmatched: 10. In nucleotides, the CDR3 is TGTGCCAGCAGCGGGGGGGAAGTAGGAGGGCAGTACTTC. It yields the protein CASSGGEVGGQYF.

The chain has TRBV7-9 and TRBJ2-3; no definite D call. V was trimmed by 2 bases and J by 6 bases, leaving 6 bases between them. Germline V gene lookup returns CDR1 SEHNR and CDR2 FQNEAQ (reference sequence). This CDR3 is 12 amino acids long. The CDR3, as DNA: TGTGCCAGCAGCTTATCCCCGGATACGCAGTATTTT. This gives the protein CASSLSPDTQYF.

V and J are TRBV7-3 and TRBJ1-1; D gene ambiguous. The germline gives CDR1 SGHTA, CDR2 FQGTGA. Trimming took off 3 bases at V and 7 bases at J, with 12 bases between the two ends. The CDR3 contains 13 residues. CDR3 protein: CASSFPNSREAFF. DNA for the CDR3: TGTGCCAGCAGCTTTCCCAACAGCCGTGAAGCTTTCTTT.

As for this clonotype: Mismatch with germline at one junction end may stem from a read error. The chain recombines TRBV7-3 with TRBJ1-1, with 8 bases that match TRBD1. Germline assignment: CDR1 SGHTA and CDR2 FQGTGA. The CDR3 loop spans 14 amino acids. DNA for the CDR3: TGTGCCAGCAGCCTAACAGGGGGTGACACTGAAGCTTTCTTT. Its translation is CASSLTGGDTEAFF.

The chain employs TRBV7-2 and TRBJ2-7, with TRBD2 matching over 13 bases. With V trimmed by 3 bases and J by 0 bases, 2 bases remained unmatched. The CDR3 contains 16 residues. Looked up from germline, CDR1 is SGHTA and CDR2 is FQGNSA. CDR3 sequence: CASSLGTSGASYEQYF. The DNA for the CDR3 is TGTGCCAGCAGCTTGGGGACTAGCGGGGCCTCCTACGAGCAGTACTTC.

This clonotype has ten or more counts. V usage is TRBV7-3 and J usage is TRBJ2-5; 7 positions agree with TRBD2. Germline CDR1 SGHTA, CDR2 FQGTGA. The CDR3 extends over 14 amino acids. Trimming at V came to 2 bases and at J to 2 bases, leaving 2 bases not matched to a gene. DNA for the CDR3: TGTGCCAGCAGCTTAGGCGGGGGTCAAGAGACCCAGTACTTC. Amino acid sequence: CASSLGGGQETQYF.

The J gene is TRBJ2-3, the V gene TRBV12-3 or TRBV12-4; 9 bases fit TRBD1. Losses at the gene ends were 6 bases for V and 1 base for J; bases not matched to a gene: 8. This CDR3 has 16 amino acids. CDR3 nucleotide sequence: TGTGCCAGCAGCACGATAAGGACAGGGGGCACAGATACGCAGTATTTT. Protein product: CASSTIRTGGTDTQYF.

The chain uses TRBV9 and TRBJ1-1; maybe TRBD1 (5 bases). The germline V gene has CDR1 SGDLS and CDR2 YYNGEE. The CDR3 totals 15 residues. V lost 4 bases and J lost 6, with 19 bases in between. CDR3: CASSPRGDWSSEAFF. The CDR3 region has the DNA TGTGCCAGCAGCCCCCGGGGGGATTGGTCCTCTGAAGCTTTCTTT. The full variable domain, rest sourced from reference TRBV9 and TRBJ1-1, is DSGVTQTPKHLITATGQRVTLRCSPRSGDLSVYWYQQSLDQGLQFLIQYYNGEERAKGNILERFSAQQFPDLHSELNLSSLELGDSALYFCASSPRGDWSSEAFFGQGTRLTVV.

This chain joins TRBV20-1 and TRBJ1-1; possible D gene TRBD1, 5 bases. The ends were cut back, 3 bases at V and 4 bases at J, with 18 bases in the middle. CDR3 length: 15 amino acids. Germline V CDR1 and CDR2: DFQATT, SNEGSKA (reference sequence). As DNA, the CDR3 is TGCAGTGCTAGCCCGGGACCGCGGGCGGGCACTGAAGCTTTCTTT. Protein product: CSASPGPRAGTEAFF.

The chain uses TRBV9 and TRBJ1-2; perhaps TRBD1 as D (5 bases). Trimming shortened V by 4 bases and J by 4 bases, and 26 bases separated the two germline ends. Germline V lookup: CDR1 SGDLS, CDR2 YYNGEE. This CDR3 comprises 18 residues. DNA for the CDR3: TGTGCCAGCAGCCCTCGCGGGCGGGGGGAGACAGAGTCCTATGGCTACACCTTC. Its protein product is CASSPRGRGETESYGYTF.

This clonotype was seen a handful of times. The CDR3 here is CATSRDRDRAYEQYF. The CDR3 DNA follows: TGTGCCACCAGCAGAGACCGGGACAGGGCCTACGAGCAGTACTTC. This rearrangement joins TRBV15 to TRBJ2-7; 9 positions agree with TRBD1. After removal of 0 bases from V and 2 bases from J, the junction contained 2 bases not matched to a gene. Germline CDR1 and CDR2: LNHNV and YYDKDF (reference sequence). The CDR3 covers 15 residues.

Here the CDR3 DNA reads TGCGCCAGCAGCTTCGGGACTAAACAAGAGACCCAGTACTTC. It is translated as CASSFGTKQETQYF. This chain joins TRBV5-1 and TRBJ2-5; 7 bases are a match to TRBD2. The junction had 3 bases not matched to a gene; V was cut back by 2 bases and J by 2 bases. CDR1 and CDR2 (germline): SGHRS, YFSETQ. The CDR3 extends over 14 amino acids.